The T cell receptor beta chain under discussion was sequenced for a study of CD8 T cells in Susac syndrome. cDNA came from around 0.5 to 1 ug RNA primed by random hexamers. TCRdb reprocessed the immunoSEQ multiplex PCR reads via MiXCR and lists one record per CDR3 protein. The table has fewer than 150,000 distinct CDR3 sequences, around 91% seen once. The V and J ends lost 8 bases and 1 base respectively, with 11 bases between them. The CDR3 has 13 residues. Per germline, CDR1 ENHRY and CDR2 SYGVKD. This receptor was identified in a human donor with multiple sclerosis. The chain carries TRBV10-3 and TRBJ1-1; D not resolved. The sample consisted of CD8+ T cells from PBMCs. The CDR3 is CAIRGSPNTEAFF. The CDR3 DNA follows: TGTGCCATCCGAGGATCCCCGAACACTGAAGCTTTCTTT.